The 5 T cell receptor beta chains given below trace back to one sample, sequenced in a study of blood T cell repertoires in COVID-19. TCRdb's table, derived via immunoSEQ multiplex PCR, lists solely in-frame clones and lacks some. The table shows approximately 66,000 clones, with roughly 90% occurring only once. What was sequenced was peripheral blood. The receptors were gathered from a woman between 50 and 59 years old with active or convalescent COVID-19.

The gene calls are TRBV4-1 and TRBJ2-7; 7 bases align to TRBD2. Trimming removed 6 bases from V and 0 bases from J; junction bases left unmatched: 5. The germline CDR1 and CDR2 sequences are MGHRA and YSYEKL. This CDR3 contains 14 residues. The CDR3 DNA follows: TGCGCCAGCAGAGAGGGAGGGAGCTCCTACGAGCAGTACTTC. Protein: CASREGGSSYEQYF.

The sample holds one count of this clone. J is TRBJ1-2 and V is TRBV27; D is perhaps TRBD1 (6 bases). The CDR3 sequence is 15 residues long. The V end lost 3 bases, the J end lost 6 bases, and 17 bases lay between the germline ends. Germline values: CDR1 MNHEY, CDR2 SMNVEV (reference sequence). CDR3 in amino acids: CASSFTRQVLDGYTF. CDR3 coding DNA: TGTGCCAGCAGTTTTACGAGACAGGTGCTCGATGGCTACACCTTC.

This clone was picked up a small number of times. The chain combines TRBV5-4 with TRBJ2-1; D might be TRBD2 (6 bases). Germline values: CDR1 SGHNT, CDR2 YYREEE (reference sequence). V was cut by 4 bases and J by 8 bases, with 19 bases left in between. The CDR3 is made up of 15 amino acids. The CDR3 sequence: CASSVGAGSQDEQFF. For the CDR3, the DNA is TGTGCCAGCAGCGTTGGCGCCGGGAGCCAGGATGAGCAGTTCTTC.

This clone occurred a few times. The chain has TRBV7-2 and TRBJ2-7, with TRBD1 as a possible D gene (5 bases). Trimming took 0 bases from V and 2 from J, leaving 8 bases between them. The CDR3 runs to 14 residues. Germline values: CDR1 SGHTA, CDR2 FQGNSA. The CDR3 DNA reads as TGTGCCAGCAGCTTAGCGGGGCCCACCTACGAGCAGTACTTC. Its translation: CASSLAGPTYEQYF.

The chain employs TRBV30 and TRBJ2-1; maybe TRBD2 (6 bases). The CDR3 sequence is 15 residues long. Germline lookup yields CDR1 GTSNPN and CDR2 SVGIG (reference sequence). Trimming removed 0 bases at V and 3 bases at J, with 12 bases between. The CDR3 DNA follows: TGTGCCTGGAGTGTTCGGGGGAGAGTCTACAATGAGCAGTTCTTC. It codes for CAWSVRGRVYNEQFF.